This T cell receptor (beta chain) stems from a study of blood T cells in healthy people across ages. General study results and limits: A strong correlation was found between TCR beta diversity and the percentage of naive T cells. Among T cells, TCR beta diversity per million cells dropped roughly linearly as age rose. Long-lived donors exceeded aged donors in naive CD4+ cells and diversity.

About this clonotype itself: Its antigen is still unknown.

A second roughly 6 to 12 cycle PCR used barcoded and J-beta primers. Via MiXCR, TCRdb re-called the 5' RACE reads, giving one row per CDR3 protein. Of 780,000 or so distinct CDR3 sequences in the sample, roughly three fifths were seen once. V gave up 4 bases and J gave up 0 bases, with 16 bases separating them. Germline V gives CDR1 MGHRA, CDR2 YSYEKL. This CDR3 spans 16 amino acids. V gene TRBV4-1 combines with J gene TRBJ2-7, with a tentative D call TRBD1 (5 bases). This sequence originates from a man in his forties in good health. Sequencing input: blood. The CDR3 coding sequence is TGCGCCAGCAGCCCACAGGATCCGGGTATCTCCTACGAGCAGTACTTC. Translation gives CASSPQDPGISYEQYF.